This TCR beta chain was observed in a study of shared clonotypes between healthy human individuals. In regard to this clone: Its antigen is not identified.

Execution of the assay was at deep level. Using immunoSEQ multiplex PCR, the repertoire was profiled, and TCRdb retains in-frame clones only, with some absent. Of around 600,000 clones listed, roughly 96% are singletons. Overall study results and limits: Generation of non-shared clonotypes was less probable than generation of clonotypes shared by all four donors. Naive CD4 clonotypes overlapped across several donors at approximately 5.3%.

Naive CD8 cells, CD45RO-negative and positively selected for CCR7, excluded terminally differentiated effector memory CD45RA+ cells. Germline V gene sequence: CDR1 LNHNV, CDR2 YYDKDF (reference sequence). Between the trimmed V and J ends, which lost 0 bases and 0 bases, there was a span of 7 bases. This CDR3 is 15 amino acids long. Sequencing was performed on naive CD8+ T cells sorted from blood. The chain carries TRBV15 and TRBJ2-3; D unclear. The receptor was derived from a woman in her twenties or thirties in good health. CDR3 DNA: TGTGCCACCAGCAGAGAGCGCCGCAGCACAGATACGCAGTATTTT. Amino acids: CATSRERRSTDTQYF.